The 30 T cell receptor beta chains below come from one sample, sequenced in a study of T cells in Graves' hyperthyroidism and ophthalmopathy. Regions amplified from RNA transcripts were the TCR beta CDR3 regions. The HTBI set primed first-round TCR CDR3 RT-PCR. MiXCR, applied by TCRdb to the multiplex PCR reads, yields one record per CDR3 protein. Of 550,000 to 650,000 distinct CDR3 sequences in the sample, 12% to 15% were seen once. Specimen: blood. The receptors shown here come from a woman aged 40 to 50 with Graves' hyperthyroidism.

The sample holds many counts of this clonotype. This chain connects TRBV3-1 to TRBJ1-2, with 7 bases lining up with TRBD1. This CDR3 spans 16 amino acids. Trimming cost V 1 base and J 0 bases; bases outside gene matches: 5. CDR1 is LGHDT and CDR2 is YNNKEL in the germline V gene (reference sequence). CDR3 sequence (DNA): TGTGCCAGCAGCCAAGTTGATCAGGGGGCTAACTATGGCTACACCTTC. This codes for CASSQVDQGANYGYTF. Combining the CDR3 with reference TRBV3-1 and TRBJ1-2 gives the whole variable domain DTAVSQTPKYLVTQMGNDKSIKCEQNLGHDTMYWYKQDSKKFLKIMFSYNNKELIINETVPNRFSPKSPDKAHLNLHINSLELGDSAVYFCASSQVDQGANYGYTFGSGTRLTVV.

This chain connects TRBV19 to TRBJ1-5; 11 bases are a match to TRBD1. Unmatched junction bases numbered 7, after V lost 3 bases and J lost 6 bases. The CDR3 is made up of 16 amino acids. The V gene's germline CDR1 is LNHDA and CDR2 SQIVND (reference sequence). The CDR3, as DNA: TGTGCCAGTAGTATTTTCTGGACAGGGGGCGGTCAGCCCCAGCATTTT. This gives the protein CASSIFWTGGGQPQHF.

CDR3 bases: TGCAGTGCTAGATTGCTGGTTTCGGGGAACACTGAAGCTTTCTTT. This encodes CSARLLVSGNTEAFF. The gene calls are TRBV20-1 and TRBJ1-1, with no clear D. CDR3 length equals 15 residues. Trimming cost V 2 bases and J 1 base, with 14 bases left between them. Germline assignment: CDR1 DFQATT and CDR2 SNEGSKA (reference sequence).

This clonotype showed up just a few times. The chain recombines TRBV10-3 with TRBJ1-6; D not certain. Looked up from germline, CDR1 is ENHRY and CDR2 is SYGVKD. The CDR3 runs to 15 residues. Trimming cost V 8 bases and J 4 bases, with 15 bases left between them. CDR3: CAIQNPGDYNSPLHF. The CDR3 DNA sequence: TGTGCCATCCAGAATCCCGGGGATTATAATTCACCCCTCCACTTT.

This clonotype was found many times. V and J are TRBV11-1 and TRBJ1-1, with unresolved D. The CDR3 runs 13 residues. Looked up from germline, CDR1 is SGHAT and CDR2 is FQDESV (reference sequence). Trimming stripped 7 bases from V and 5 bases from J, with 14 bases between. CDR3 DNA: TGTGCCAGCACCCTCCGTGGGGAAACTGAAGCTTTCTTT. Residues: CASTLRGETEAFF.

This clonotype has ten or more counts. This chain connects TRBV7-2 to TRBJ2-7, with no clear D. V lost 1 base to trimming and J lost 3 bases, with 13 bases between them. CDR1 SGHTA and CDR2 FQGNSA come from the germline V gene. The CDR3 has 15 amino acids. The CDR3 coding sequence is TGTGCCAGCAGCTTAGATTTTGCGTTATTCTACGAGCAGTACTTC. Protein: CASSLDFALFYEQYF. Drawing the rest from reference TRBV7-2 and TRBJ2-7, the complete variable domain is GAGVSQSPSNKVTEKGKDVELRCDPISGHTALYWYRQSLGQGLEFLIYFQGNSAPDKSGLPSDRFSAERTGGSVSTLTIQRTQQEDSAVYLCASSLDFALFYEQYFGPGTRLTVT.

The chain couples TRBV11-2 to TRBJ2-7; 9 bases line up with TRBD1. V was clipped by 5 bases and J by 6 bases; unmatched bases: 8. Germline V CDR1 and CDR2: SGHAT, FQNNGV. CDR3 length equals 14 residues. CDR3 sequence reads: CASSDKTGGGEQYF. In DNA, the CDR3 is TGTGCCAGCAGCGATAAGACAGGGGGGGGCGAGCAGTACTTC.

J is TRBJ1-6 and V is TRBV7-6; no clear D gene. V lost 2 bases to trimming and J lost 9 bases, with 8 bases between them. There are 13 residues in the CDR3. Germline V gene data show CDR1 as SGHVS and CDR2 as FNYEAQ. The CDR3 reads CASSLFVGSPLHF. CDR3 sequence (DNA): TGTGCCAGCAGCTTATTCGTGGGTTCACCCCTCCACTTT.

The rearrangement joins TRBV11-2 to TRBJ1-3; no definite D call. CDR1 and CDR2 from the germline V gene are SGHAT and FQNNGV. The CDR3 contains 16 residues. V was trimmed by 1 base and J by 0 bases, leaving 10 bases between them. The CDR3 bases are TGTGCCAGCAGCTTAGGGGCGACTATCTCTGGAAACACCATATATTTT. This gives the protein CASSLGATISGNTIYF.

This clonotype was seen at least ten times. The gene calls are TRBV20-1 and TRBJ2-7; the D is unclear. The germline gives CDR1 DFQATT, CDR2 SNEGSKA (reference sequence). This CDR3 contains 12 residues. Trimming removed 3 bases from V and 5 bases from J, with 11 bases in between. The CDR3 DNA reads as TGCAGTGCTAGTAACGTGGTTGACGAGCAGTACTTC. It encodes CSASNVVDEQYF.

There are many counts of this clonotype. The V gene is TRBV28, the J gene TRBJ1-1; D unclear. The CDR3 has 14 residues. Deletions cut 3 bases from V and 0 bases from J, with 8 bases between. Germline assignment: CDR1 MDHEN and CDR2 SYDVKM. The CDR3 loop is CASSFRSLNTEAFF. CDR3 sequence (DNA): TGTGCCAGCAGTTTTAGAAGCCTGAACACTGAAGCTTTCTTT. The variable domain in full, with the rest retrieved from reference TRBV28 and TRBJ1-1, is DVKVTQSSRYLVKRTGEKVFLECVQDMDHENMFWYRQDPGLGLRLIYFSYDVKMKEKGDIPEGYSVSREKKERFSLILESASTNQTSMYLCASSFRSLNTEAFFGQGTRLTVV.

This clonotype was counted ten times or more. This sequence joins TRBV2 and TRBJ2-1, with 7 bases that match TRBD2. The germline CDR1 and CDR2 sequences are SNHLY and FYNNEI. V dropped 6 bases and J dropped 4; count of bases not matched to a gene: 9. The CDR3 runs to 15 residues. CDR3 residues: CASRELRTRYNEQFF. The CDR3 DNA reads as TGTGCCAGCAGGGAATTGAGGACTAGATACAATGAGCAGTTCTTC.

As for this clonotype: This may come from a read error, since a much larger clone is one base off. The DNA for the CDR3 is TGTGCCAGCAGTCACCGAGGAGTTCGGGCGGGGGGCGATACGCAGTATTTT. Protein: CASSHRGVRAGGDTQYF. V gene TRBV28 combines with J gene TRBJ2-3; 8 bases are shared with TRBD2. The CDR3 has 17 residues. V lost 5 bases and J lost 6; bases outside the gene matches: 16. Germline CDR1 MDHEN, CDR2 SYDVKM.

The CDR3 DNA follows: TGCAGTGCCACCGGACAGGGGGCGGAGACCCAGTACTTC. It codes for CSATGQGAETQYF. The V gene is TRBV20-1, the J gene TRBJ2-5, with 11 nucleotides matching TRBD1. J gave up 5 bases and V 6 bases, and 5 bases lay outside the gene matches. This CDR3 is 13 amino acids long. Germline V gene data show CDR1 as DFQATT and CDR2 as SNEGSKA (reference sequence).

In this sample, this clonotype turned up many times. Mismatch with germline at one junction end may stem from a read error. The rearrangement joins TRBV2 to TRBJ1-5; D might be TRBD1 (5 bases). From germline, CDR1 is SNHLY and CDR2 FYNNEI. The CDR3 covers 14 residues. CDR3 residues: CASREGEGNQPQHF. CDR3 bases: TGTGCCAGCAGAGAAGGGGAGGGCAATCAGCCCCAGCATTTT.

Many counts were recorded for this clonotype. The DNA of the CDR3 is TGTGCCAGCGCCCTACTTATAGCGGGAGGGCCAAACACAGATACGCAGTATTTT. Protein product: CASALLIAGGPNTDTQYF. The V call is TRBV27, the J call TRBJ2-3; 11 positions agree with TRBD2. This CDR3 comprises 18 residues. From germline, CDR1 is MNHEY and CDR2 SMNVEV (reference sequence). V was pared by 8 bases and J by 2 bases, with 15 bases of the junction left unmatched.

In this sample, this clonotype turned up a few times. V usage is TRBV3-1 and J usage is TRBJ2-5; D is possibly TRBD2 (6 bases). Trimming removed 4 bases at V and 4 bases at J, with 16 bases between. The CDR3 extends over 15 amino acids. The germline CDR1 and CDR2 sequences are LGHDT and YNNKEL (reference sequence). The CDR3 is CASSPQGGRLETQYF. The CDR3 DNA is TGTGCCAGCAGCCCTCAGGGAGGAAGGTTAGAGACCCAGTACTTC.

There are a few counts of this clonotype. The V gene is TRBV7-6, the J gene TRBJ2-7; D possibly corresponds to TRBD2 (6 bases). The CDR3 runs to 12 residues. V was pared by 5 bases and J by 8 bases, with 13 bases between. Looked up from germline, CDR1 is SGHVS and CDR2 is FNYEAQ. CDR3 loop: CASSPTGGKQYF. The CDR3 DNA reads TGTGCCAGCAGCCCCACCGGGGGAAAGCAGTACTTC.

This clonotype was counted a few times. J is TRBJ2-7 and V is TRBV29-1; 8 bases are a match to TRBD1. V dropped 1 base and J dropped 6; count of bases not matched to a gene: 5. There are 13 residues in the CDR3. Germline CDR1 and CDR2: SQVTM and ANQGSEA. CDR3 sequence (DNA): TGCAGCGTTGAAGGGACAGGGACCTCCGAGCAGTACTTC. Its translation is CSVEGTGTSEQYF.

This clonotype was seen a handful of times. CDR3 protein: CASTVQGGDEKLFF. CDR3 DNA sequence: TGTGCCAGTACCGTACAGGGTGGGGATGAAAAACTGTTTTTT. V usage is TRBV19 and J usage is TRBJ1-4; TRBD1 might be the D (6 bases). Per germline, CDR1 LNHDA and CDR2 SQIVND (reference sequence). Trimming took off 7 bases at V and 6 bases at J, with 15 bases between the two ends. This CDR3 is built from 14 residues.

This clonotype was picked up many times. The chain joins TRBV28 to TRBJ2-3, with D maybe TRBD2 (5 bases). Germline V gives CDR1 MDHEN, CDR2 SYDVKM. The CDR3 has 18 residues. V was cut by 2 bases and J by 0 bases, with 18 bases left in between. CDR3: CASSLGPGVGTSTDTQYF. The CDR3 DNA follows: TGTGCCAGCAGTTTAGGCCCCGGGGTGGGAACTAGCACAGATACGCAGTATTTT.

This clonotype turned up a few times. The V call is TRBV5-1, the J call TRBJ2-7; D remains ambiguous. The CDR3 runs 15 residues. Germline loops: CDR1 SGHRS, CDR2 YFSETQ. Between the trimmed V and J ends, which lost 3 bases and 4 bases, there was a span of 17 bases. In DNA form, the CDR3 reads TGCGCCAGCAGCTCTTTACCGGACCCGGAGTACGAGCAGTACTTC. Its protein product is CASSSLPDPEYEQYF.

This clonotype has a count of ten or more. The genes are TRBV20-1 and TRBJ2-1; D possibly corresponds to TRBD2 (6 bases). Trimming removed 1 base at V and 9 bases at J, with 13 bases between. CDR3 length: 13 residues. Germline CDR1 reads DFQATT; CDR2 reads SNEGSKA (reference sequence). For the CDR3, the DNA is TGCAGTGCTAGAGTGTGGGGGGAGTTTGAGCAGTTCTTC. Protein sequence: CSARVWGEFEQFF.

A word on this clonotype: This may be a read error, as it is one base from a much larger clone. J is TRBJ2-6 and V is TRBV28; D perhaps matches TRBD1 (6 bases). The CDR3 consists of 15 residues. Germline V CDR1 and CDR2: MDHEN, SYDVKM. The CDR3 protein is CASSFIGPGANVLAF. The CDR3 region has the DNA TGTGCCAGCAGTTTCATAGGCCCAGGGGCCAACGTCCTGGCTTTC.

Concerning this clonotype: A much larger clone lies a single base off, so this may be a read error. The chain recombines TRBV12-3 or TRBV12-4 with TRBJ2-2; no firm D call. CDR3 size: 12 residues. The CDR3 bases are TGTGCCATCAGTCTTACAGCCGGGGAGCTGTTTTTT. Translated: CAISLTAGELFF.

Ten or more counts support this clonotype. V and J are TRBV11-3 and TRBJ2-1, with TRBD2 matching over 7 bases. CDR3 length: 15 amino acids. Trimming at V came to 5 bases and at J to 0 bases, leaving 4 bases not matched to a gene. Germline assignment: CDR1 SGHNT and CDR2 YENEEA. CDR3 nucleotides: TGTGCCAGCAGCCCTCTAGCGGCCTCCTACAATGAGCAGTTCTTC. Translation gives CASSPLAASYNEQFF.

This clonotype has ten or more counts. The chain combines TRBV5-1 with TRBJ1-4; 7 nucleotides match TRBD1. The CDR3 sequence is 15 residues long. V shed 0 bases, J shed 4 bases, and the junction held 3 bases outside the gene matches. In germline, CDR1 is SGHRS, CDR2 YFSETQ. This chain's CDR3 is CASSLAGQLNEKLFF. CDR3 in DNA: TGCGCCAGCAGCTTGGCGGGACAGCTTAATGAAAAACTGTTTTTT.

V usage is TRBV9 and J usage is TRBJ2-1, with D perhaps matching TRBD2 (5 bases). V lost 0 bases, J lost 4 bases, and 11 bases lay in between. CDR1 SGDLS and CDR2 YYNGEE come from the germline V gene. The CDR3 length is 15 residues. The CDR3 DNA reads TGTGCCAGCAGCGTAGAGTGGGAGCCATACAATGAGCAGTTCTTC. This codes for CASSVEWEPYNEQFF.

The gene calls are TRBV27 and TRBJ2-7; perhaps TRBD2 as D (5 bases). Trimming left V 0 bases short and J 3 bases short, with 12 bases between. Germline V lookup: CDR1 MNHEY, CDR2 SMNVEV (reference sequence). The CDR3 has 15 residues. CDR3 amino acids: CASSLSARENYEQYF. CDR3 bases: TGTGCCAGCAGTTTATCGGCACGGGAAAACTACGAGCAGTACTTC.

This clonotype showed up just a few times. The V call is TRBV29-1, the J call TRBJ2-7; 10 bases line up with TRBD1. The germline gives CDR1 SQVTM, CDR2 ANQGSEA. With 5 bases clipped from V and 3 bases from J, the junction kept 10 bases outside the gene matches. This CDR3 has 15 residues. The CDR3, as DNA: TGCAGCGTTCTCATCCCGGGACAGGGGCTCTACGAGCAGTACTTC. Its protein product is CSVLIPGQGLYEQYF.